The 9 T cell receptor beta chains reported below all come from one sample, sequenced in a study of identifying expanded T cells in peripheral blood (dated by TCRdb to between 2017 and 2020). The receptor library was made with the immunoSEQ multiplex PCR assay. The source is immuneACCESS, and TCRdb retained only in-frame sequences with V and J called. Part of the clones is not carried over; for the studies checked, unresolved V genes explain less than half of this, and the remainder is unexplained. The sample table lists 70,000 to 100,000 clones, roughly 90% of them with a count of one. The ten most abundant clones make up 3% to 5% of the sample. Sequenced input: blood. The source of these receptors is a person between 18 and 69 years old in good health.

J is TRBJ1-2 and V is TRBV2; D gene ambiguous. Trimming pared 4 bases from V and 2 bases from J, leaving 8 bases between. The germline V gene has CDR1 SNHLY and CDR2 FYNNEI. The CDR3 is made up of 13 amino acids. The CDR3 spells CASSGVGNYGYTF. The DNA of the CDR3 is TGTGCCAGCAGTGGGGTAGGGAACTATGGCTACACCTTC.

The rearrangement uses TRBV27 and TRBJ2-7; 8 bases are a match to TRBD2. CDR3 size: 16 residues. CDR1 and CDR2 from the germline V gene are MNHEY and SMNVEV (reference sequence). Germline trimming cut 0 bases from V and 5 bases from J; bases unmatched to any gene: 9. CDR3 amino acids: CASSLSWSGGLDEQYF. CDR3 DNA: TGTGCCAGCAGTTTATCGTGGTCGGGGGGGCTGGACGAGCAGTACTTC.

This sequence joins TRBV5-6 and TRBJ2-4; 8 nucleotides line up with TRBD2. The CDR3 totals 15 residues. The V and J ends lost 0 bases and 2 bases, in that order; junction bases with no gene match: 1. CDR1 and CDR2 (germline): SGHDT, YYEEEE. The chain's CDR3 is CASSLAGGPKNIQYF. CDR3 nucleotides: TGTGCCAGCAGCTTGGCGGGAGGGCCCAAAAACATTCAGTACTTC.

This chain uses TRBV5-6 with TRBJ2-7, with 8 bases aligning to TRBD2. Trimming took 4 bases from V and 6 from J; bases not matched to a gene: 6. The CDR3 covers 13 residues. Germline CDR1 SGHDT, CDR2 YYEEEE. The CDR3 loop is CASSQGLGLEQYF. CDR3 nucleotide sequence: TGTGCCAGCAGCCAGGGACTAGGGCTCGAGCAGTACTTC.

J is TRBJ2-1 and V is TRBV6-6, with D maybe TRBD2 (5 bases). Germline loops: CDR1 MNHNY, CDR2 SVGAGI (reference sequence). V gave up 8 bases and J gave up 7 bases, with 12 bases separating them. CDR3 size: 12 residues. CDR3 sequence: CASGLMSNEQFF. The CDR3 DNA reads TGTGCCAGCGGACTGATGAGTAATGAGCAGTTCTTC.

The chain recombines TRBV5-5 with TRBJ1-3; D might be TRBD1 (5 bases). V gave up 1 base and J gave up 0 bases, with 11 bases separating them. Germline CDR1 SGHKS, CDR2 YYEKEE (reference sequence). The CDR3 totals 16 residues. CDR3 bases: TGTGCCAGCAGCTTGTTGGGGACGGCCTCTGGAAACACCATATATTTT. Translated, it gives CASSLLGTASGNTIYF.

This chain joins TRBV5-1 and TRBJ2-2; TRBD2 is a possible D gene (6 bases). Germline V gene sequence: CDR1 SGHRS, CDR2 YFSETQ. The CDR3 totals 15 residues. Deletions cut 5 bases from V and 5 bases from J, with 16 bases between. The CDR3 protein is CASSREPLRTGELFF. CDR3 coding DNA: TGCGCCAGCAGTCGGGAGCCCCTTCGGACCGGGGAGCTGTTTTTT.

The chain uses TRBV29-1 and TRBJ2-7; D is uncertain. Germline V gene lookup returns CDR1 SQVTM and CDR2 ANQGSEA. V lost 4 bases and J lost 1, with 5 bases in between. CDR3 size: 11 residues. The CDR3 sequence: CSVGTSYEQYF. CDR3 in DNA: TGCAGCGTTGGTACTTCCTACGAGCAGTACTTC.

The V gene is TRBV19, the J gene TRBJ2-5, with D uncertain. Trimming took 4 bases from V and 5 from J, leaving 17 bases between them. Germline CDR1 LNHDA, CDR2 SQIVND (reference sequence). CDR3 length: 15 residues. The CDR3 protein is CASSTGRISTETQYF. In DNA form, the CDR3 reads TGTGCCAGTAGTACCGGACGGATCTCAACGGAGACCCAGTACTTC.